This T cell receptor (beta chain) was recorded in a study of CD8+CD57+ T cells in acquired aplastic anemia. Study at large: Average DNA yield from sorted CD4+ and CD8+ cells was about 2.9 ug.

Individuals selected for sequencing had exhibited CD8+CD57+ cell expansion on flow cytometry. All patients were therapy-naive when blood was sampled. Genomic DNA, the template, was used for profiling of the TCR beta VDJ and CDR3. MiXCR, applied by TCRdb to the reads, yields one record per CDR3 protein. The sample includes about 190,000 distinct CDR3 sequences, around half of them seen just once. Trimming left V 5 bases short and J 3 bases short, with 9 bases between. CDR3 length: 13 residues. Germline CDR1 and CDR2: SEHNR and FQNEAQ (reference sequence). This TCR was sampled from a human donor with aplastic anemia. The chain couples TRBV7-9 to TRBJ2-3; no clear D. Material for sequencing was sorted CD4+, CD8+, or CD8+CD57+ T cells (not recorded which) from PBMCs. CDR3 sequence reads: CASSPQTTDTQYF. DNA for the CDR3: TGTGCCAGCAGCCCGCAGACGACAGATACGCAGTATTTT.